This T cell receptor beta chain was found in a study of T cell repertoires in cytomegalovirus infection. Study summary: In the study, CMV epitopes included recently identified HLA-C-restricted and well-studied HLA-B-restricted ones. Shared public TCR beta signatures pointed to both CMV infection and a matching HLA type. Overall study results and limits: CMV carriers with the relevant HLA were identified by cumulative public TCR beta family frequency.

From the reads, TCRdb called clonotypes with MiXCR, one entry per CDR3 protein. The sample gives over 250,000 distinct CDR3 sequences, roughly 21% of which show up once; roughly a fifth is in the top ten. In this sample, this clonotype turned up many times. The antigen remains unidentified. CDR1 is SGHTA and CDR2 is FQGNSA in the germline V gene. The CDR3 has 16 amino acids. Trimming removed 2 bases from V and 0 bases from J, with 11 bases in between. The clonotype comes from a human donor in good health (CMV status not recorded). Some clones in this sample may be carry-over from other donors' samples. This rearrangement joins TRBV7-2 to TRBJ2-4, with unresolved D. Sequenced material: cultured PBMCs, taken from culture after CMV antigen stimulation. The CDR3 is CASSLPVWEAKNIQYF. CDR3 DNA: TGTGCCAGCAGCTTACCTGTATGGGAAGCCAAAAACATTCAGTACTTC.